This is a list of T cell receptor beta chains from one sample in a study of tumor and adjacent non-tumor tissue in lung cancer. TCRdb redid the calling of the multiplex PCR reads with MiXCR, one entry per CDR3 protein. This sample carries approximately 100,000 distinct CDR3 sequences, 60% to 70% of them seen once, and the ten largest clones take around a fifth. The specimen was distant non-tumor lung tissue. All receptors come from a man aged 55-75 years with non-small cell lung cancer. Both conserved end residues are part of each CDR3. A D gene is named only where the DNA matches it firmly. Where a row states a size, it is once, few, many or the class of an expanded clone; other rows omit it.

abundance	j_gene	d_gene	v_gene	CDR3aa	CDR3nt
many	TRBJ2-3	TRBD2	TRBV12-3/TRBV12-4	CASSSRLAGTAQYF	TGTGCCAGCAGTTCCCGACTAGCGGGGACGGCGCAGTATTTT
.	TRBJ2-2	.	TRBV11-3	CASSLSWIDTGELFF	TGTGCCAGCAGCTTATCTTGGATTGACACCGGGGAGCTGTTTTTT
once	TRBJ2-7	TRBD1	TRBV5-1	CASSLAKAGGAGVPYEQYF	TGCGCCAGCAGCTTGGCAAAGGCAGGGGGCGCCGGAGTCCCCTACGAGCAGTACTTC
.	TRBJ1-5	.	TRBV5-6	CAGSFQRNQPQHF	TGTGCCGGCAGCTTTCAGAGAAATCAGCCCCAGCATTTT
.	TRBJ2-5	TRBD2	TRBV9	CTSSVDPAGGETQYF	TGTACCAGCAGCGTAGACCCAGCGGGAGGGGAGACCCAGTACTTC
.	TRBJ1-1	.	TRBV6-1	CASSESGRDFF	TGTGCCAGCAGTGAATCGGGGCGTGATTTCTTT
.	TRBJ2-7	.	TRBV11-3	CACSLENSDGKQYF	TGTGCCTGCAGCTTAGAGAACTCAGATGGCAAGCAGTACTTC
.	TRBJ1-5	.	TRBV11-2	CASSPRAANRGYSNQPQHF	TGTGCCAGCAGTCCAAGGGCAGCTAATAGGGGGTATAGCAATCAGCCCCAGCATTTT
.	TRBJ2-5	TRBD2	TRBV20-1	CSASPSGRAETQYF	TGCAGTGCTAGCCCTAGCGGGAGGGCAGAGACCCAGTACTTC
many	TRBJ2-7	TRBD1	TRBV30	CAWEGQGGTYEQYF	TGTGCCTGGGAAGGACAGGGGGGCACCTACGAGCAGTACTTC
.	TRBJ1-5	.	TRBV6-1	CASMRGRAPYNNQHQHF	TGTGCCAGCATGCGTGGCAGGGCCCCATATAACAATCAGCACCAGCATTTT
.	TRBJ1-2	TRBD1	TRBV25-1	CSSSVGQVYGYTF	TGTTCCAGCAGTGTGGGACAGGTCTATGGCTACACCTTC
few	TRBJ2-1	TRBD2	TRBV24-1	CATSEPGTSGSFSYNEQFF	TGTGCCACCAGTGAACCTGGGACTAGCGGGAGTTTCTCCTACAATGAGCAGTTCTTC
few	TRBJ2-5	.	TRBV4-1	CASSQDAAPETQYF	TGCGCCAGCAGCCAAGATGCGGCCCCAGAGACCCAGTACTTC
few	TRBJ1-1	.	TRBV5-4	CASSLGGRLNTEAFF	TGTGCCAGCAGCTTAGGGGGGAGGCTGAACACTGAAGCTTTCTTT
.	TRBJ2-6	TRBD1	TRBV2	CASSQQGASRSGANVLTF	TGTGCCAGCAGTCAACAGGGGGCCTCACGCTCTGGGGCCAACGTCCTGACTTTC
.	TRBJ2-3	.	TRBV11-3	CASTLVGYTDTKYF	TGTGCCAGCACCTTAGTCGGCTACACTGATACGAAGTATTTT
few	TRBJ2-7	.	TRBV5-4	CASSLVVLDEQYF	TGTGCCAGCAGCTTGGTTGTGTTGGACGAGCAGTACTTC
.	TRBJ2-2	.	TRBV4-1	CASSRKGSTGKLFF	TGCGCCAGCAGCCGAAAGGGCTCCACCGGGAAGCTGTTTTTT
.	TRBJ1-2	.	TRBV5-1	CANSMQTARWGSGYTF	TGCGCCAACAGCATGCAAACGGCCCGCTGGGGTAGCGGCTACACCTTC
.	TRBJ1-3	.	TRBV5-1	CASSLDQIWGNTIYF	TGCGCCAGCAGCTTGGATCAGATCTGGGGGAACACCATATATTTT
.	TRBJ2-1	.	TRBV29-1	CSVEEALDSYNEQFF	TGCAGCGTTGAAGAGGCACTGGACTCCTACAACGAGCAGTTCTTC
many	TRBJ2-1	.	TRBV24-1	CATSRAEYNEQFF	TGTGCCACCAGTCGGGCGGAATACAATGAGCAGTTCTTC
many	TRBJ2-3	TRBD1	TRBV5-6	CASSLEGTGYPDTQYF	TGTGCCAGCAGCTTGGAAGGGACAGGGTATCCAGATACGCAGTATTTT
.	TRBJ2-7	.	TRBV29-1	CGAETVTEQYF	TGCGGCGCCGAGACAGTTACCGAGCAGTACTTC
.	TRBJ2-2	TRBD2	TRBV29-1	CSVYGTNGTITGEMFF	TGCAGCGTGTACGGGACTAACGGAACGATCACCGGGGAGATGTTTTTT
many	TRBJ2-1	TRBD2	TRBV4-1	CASSQALGTNLYNEQFF	TGCGCCAGCAGCCAAGCCCTCGGGACTAATCTATACAATGAGCAGTTCTTC
many	TRBJ1-5	TRBD1	TRBV11-2	CASSPGTANRGYSNQPQHF	TGTGCCAGCAGCCCAGGGACAGCTAATAGGGGGTATAGCAATCAGCCCCAGCATTTT
many	TRBJ2-1	.	TRBV11-2	CASNGGASYNEQFF	TGTGCCAGCAACGGGGGCGCTTCCTACAATGAGCAGTTCTTC
.	TRBJ1-1	.	TRBV11-3	CASSLRGSFSNTETIF	TGTGCCAGCAGCCTCCGGGGGAGCTTTTCGAACACTGAAACTATCTTT
many	TRBJ1-2	.	TRBV20-1	CSAVQPGAYGYTF	TGCAGTGCCGTACAGCCGGGGGCCTATGGCTACACCTTC
many	TRBJ1-1	.	TRBV28	CASSPPQGFYTEAFF	TGTGCCAGCAGCCCCCCCCAGGGCTTCTACACTGAAGCTTTCTTT
.	TRBJ1-5	.	TRBV4-1	CASSQVDFRGRPQQF	TGCGCCAGCAGCCAAGTTGATTTCAGGGGTCGGCCCCAGCAATTT
.	TRBJ2-3	TRBD1	TRBV11-2	CASSHPGQGTDAQYF	TGTGCTAGCAGCCATCCGGGACAGGGGACAGATGCGCAGTATTTT
many	TRBJ2-5	TRBD2	TRBV10-3	CAISELWTSQETQYF	TGTGCCATCAGTGAGCTTTGGACTAGTCAAGAGACCCAGTACTTC
.	TRBJ2-5	.	TRBV4-1	CASSVGQQETQYF	TGCGCCAGCAGTGTAGGACAGCAAGAGACCCAGTACTTC
many	TRBJ2-1	TRBD2	TRBV29-1	CSVRLAGSFRYNEQFF	TGCAGCGTGAGACTAGCGGGGAGTTTCCGATACAATGAGCAGTTCTTC
.	TRBJ2-5	TRBD1	TRBV28	CVSSSSGTEGSVQPYF	TGTGTCAGCAGCTCTTCCGGGACAGAGGGCTCGGTTCAACCGTACTTC
.	TRBJ1-1	TRBD1	TRBV11-2	CASSRGQGSNEAFF	TGTGCCAGTAGCCGAGGACAGGGTTCTAATGAAGCTTTCTTT
few	TRBJ1-4	.	TRBV2	CASRQLGTSEKLFF	TGTGCCAGCAGACAGCTCGGGACTAGTGAAAAACTGTTTTTT
many	TRBJ1-5	TRBD1	TRBV6-5	CASSRQGLRPQHF	TGTGCCAGCAGTCGACAGGGGCTCAGGCCCCAGCATTTT
.	TRBJ2-5	TRBD1	TRBV24-1	CATSDFSTGGRETHYF	TGTGCCACCAGTGATTTTTCTACAGGGGGCAGAGAGACCCACTACTTC
.	TRBJ2-5	.	TRBV11-2	CEISLRVGFLSQYF	TGTGAAATCAGCTTAAGAGTAGGGTTTTTATCCCAGTACTTC
few	TRBJ2-4	.	TRBV28	CASSLRVGRLAKNIQYF	TGTGCCAGCAGTTTACGCGTTGGTCGCCTAGCCAAAAACATTCAGTACTTC
.	TRBJ2-7	TRBD2	TRBV6-2/TRBV6-3	CVSGYSGTSGSSSYEQYF	TGTGTCAGCGGTTACTCCGGGACTAGCGGGTCTAGCTCCTACGAGCAATACTTC
many	TRBJ2-5	.	TRBV7-8	CASSLGTLPETQYF	TGTGCCAGCAGCTTAGGGACACTGCCGGAGACCCAGTACTTC
once	TRBJ2-2	.	TRBV5-4	CASSLNLLNTGELFF	TGTGCCAGCAGCTTGAATCTCTTAAACACCGGGGAGCTGTTTTTT
once	TRBJ2-7	TRBD2	TRBV11-3	CTSRRASGSSYVQYF	TGTACCAGTAGGAGGGCTAGCGGGAGCTCCTACGTACAGTACTTC
.	TRBJ1-4	TRBD1	TRBV11-2	CASSPWEDRGEKLFF	TGTGCCAGCAGCCCATGGGAGGACAGGGGTGAAAAACTGTTTTTT
.	TRBJ1-1	.	TRBV4-3	CASSQGVGGLNTEAFF	TGCGCCAGCAGCCAGGGTGTAGGCGGATTGAACACTGAAGCTTTCTTT
.	TRBJ1-2	.	TRBV5-5	CASSSGDWNYGYTF	TGTGCAAGCAGCTCAGGGGACTGGAACTATGGCTACACCTTC
.	TRBJ1-3	.	TRBV29-1	CSVRTGQHSGNTIYF	TGCAGCGTTAGAACGGGGCAGCACTCTGGAAACACCATATATTTT
.	TRBJ1-5	.	TRBV12-3/TRBV12-4	CASSPGTGRYSNQPQHF	TGTGCCAGCAGTCCCGGGACGGGGCGTTATAGCAATCAGCCCCAGCATTTT
.	TRBJ2-1	.	TRBV29-1	CVEGSHNSYNEQFF	TGCGTTGAGGGTAGTCACAACTCCTACAATGAGCAGTTCTTC
.	TRBJ2-3	.	TRBV28	CASSTRGLGGPDTQYF	TGTGCCAGCAGCACCCGGGGGCTAGGGGGCCCAGATACGCAGTATTTT
.	TRBJ1-2	.	TRBV29-1	CSVEGSGRISDYSFTF	TGCAGCGTTGAAGGGTCAGGGAGGATTTCGGACTATAGCTTCACCTTC
.	TRBJ1-3	TRBD1	TRBV30	CAWAGQGAFGNTIYF	TGTGCCTGGGCTGGCCAGGGGGCATTTGGAAACACCATATATTTT
.	TRBJ2-7	.	TRBV5-4	CANSLDSCEQYF	TGTGCCAACAGCTTGGACTCCTGCGAGCAGTACTTC
.	TRBJ1-1	.	TRBV11-2	CVGSATLNSEAFF	TGTGTCGGATCCGCGACACTGAACAGTGAAGCTTTCTTT
many	TRBJ2-1	TRBD2	TRBV13	CASLERDFYNEQFF	TGTGCCAGCCTGGAGCGGGACTTCTACAATGAGCAGTTCTTC